This entry concerns a single TCR beta chain. As handled by the study authors: Counts of nucleated cells, estimated from reference gene primer amplification, were obtained. Sequencing was performed with immunoSEQ multiplex PCR; in TCRdb, only in-frame clones are kept and a portion is missing. For V, J and clone size, that table is used; D and trimming come from the DNA. The sample holds more than 25,000 clones, approximately 85% seen once. The data belong to a study of blood T cell repertoires in COVID-19. Trimming stripped 5 bases from V and 7 bases from J, with 19 bases between. The CDR3 has 15 residues. Looked up from germline, CDR1 is SGHRS and CDR2 is YFSETQ.

The origin of this receptor is an elderly woman with COVID-19, enrolled during active disease. V is TRBV5-1 and J is TRBJ2-1; D perhaps matches TRBD1 (6 bases). Sample: peripheral blood. CDR3 sequence (DNA): TGCGCCAGCAGAGTCGTACAGGGACGTGGGAATGAGCAGTTCTTC. The encoded protein is CASRVVQGRGNEQFF.